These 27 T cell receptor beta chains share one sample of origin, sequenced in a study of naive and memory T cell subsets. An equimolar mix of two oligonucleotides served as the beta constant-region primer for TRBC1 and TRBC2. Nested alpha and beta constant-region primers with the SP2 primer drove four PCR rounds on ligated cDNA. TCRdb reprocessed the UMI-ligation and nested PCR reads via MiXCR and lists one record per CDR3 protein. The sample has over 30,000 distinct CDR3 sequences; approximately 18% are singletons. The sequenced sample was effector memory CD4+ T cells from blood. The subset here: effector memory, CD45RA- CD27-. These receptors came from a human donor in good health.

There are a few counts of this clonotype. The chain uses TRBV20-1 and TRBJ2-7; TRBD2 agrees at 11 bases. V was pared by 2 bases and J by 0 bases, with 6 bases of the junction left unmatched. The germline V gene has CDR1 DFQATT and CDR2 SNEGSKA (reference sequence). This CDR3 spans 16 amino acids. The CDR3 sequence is CSARKLAGVVSYEQYF. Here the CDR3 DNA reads TGCAGTGCTAGAAAACTAGCGGGAGTAGTCTCCTACGAGCAGTACTTC.

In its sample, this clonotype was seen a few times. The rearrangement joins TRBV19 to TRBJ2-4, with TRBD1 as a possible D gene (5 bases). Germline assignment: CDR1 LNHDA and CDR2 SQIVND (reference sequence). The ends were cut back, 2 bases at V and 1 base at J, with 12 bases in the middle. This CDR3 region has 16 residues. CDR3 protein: CASSIRGDGAKNIQYF. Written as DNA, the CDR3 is TGTGCCAGTAGTATAAGGGGTGACGGCGCCAAAAACATTCAGTACTTC.

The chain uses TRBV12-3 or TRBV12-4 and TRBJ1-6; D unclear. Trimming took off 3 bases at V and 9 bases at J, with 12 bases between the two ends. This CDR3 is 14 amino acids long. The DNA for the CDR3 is TGTGCCAGCAGTTTGACTACTGGGAGTTCACCCCTCCACTTT. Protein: CASSLTTGSSPLHF.

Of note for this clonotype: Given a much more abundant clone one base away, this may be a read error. The CDR3 is CASGVGILNTEVFF. CDR3 nucleotide sequence: TGTGCCAGCGGGGTAGGGATTTTGAACACTGAAGTTTTCTTT. The chain is built from TRBV28 and TRBJ1-1; no clear D gene. CDR1 is MDHEN and CDR2 is SYDVKM in the germline V gene. The CDR3 runs 14 residues.

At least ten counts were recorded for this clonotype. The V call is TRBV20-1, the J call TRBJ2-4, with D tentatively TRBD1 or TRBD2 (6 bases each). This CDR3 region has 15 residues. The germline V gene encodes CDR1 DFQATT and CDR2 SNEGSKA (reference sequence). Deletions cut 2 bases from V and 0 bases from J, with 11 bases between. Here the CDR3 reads CSARQQGLAKNIQYF. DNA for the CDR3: TGCAGTGCTAGACAACAGGGACTAGCCAAAAACATTCAGTACTTC.

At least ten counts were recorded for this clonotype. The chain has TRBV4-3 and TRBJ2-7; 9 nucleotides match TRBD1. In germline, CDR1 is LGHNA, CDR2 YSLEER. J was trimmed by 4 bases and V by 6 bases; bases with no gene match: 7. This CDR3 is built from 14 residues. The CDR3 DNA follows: TGCGCCAGCAGGGCACAGGGGGCGAAGTACGAGCAGTACTTC. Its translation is CASRAQGAKYEQYF.

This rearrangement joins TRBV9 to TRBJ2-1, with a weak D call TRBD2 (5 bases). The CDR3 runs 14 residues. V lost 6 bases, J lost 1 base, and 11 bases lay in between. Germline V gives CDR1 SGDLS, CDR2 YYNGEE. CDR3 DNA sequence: TGTGCCAGCACCCCCGGGATATCCTACAATGAGCAGTTCTTC. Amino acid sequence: CASTPGISYNEQFF. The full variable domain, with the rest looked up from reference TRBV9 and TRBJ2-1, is DSGVTQTPKHLITATGQRVTLRCSPRSGDLSVYWYQQSLDQGLQFLIQYYNGEERAKGNILERFSAQQFPDLHSELNLSSLELGDSALYFCASTPGISYNEQFFGPGTRLTVL.

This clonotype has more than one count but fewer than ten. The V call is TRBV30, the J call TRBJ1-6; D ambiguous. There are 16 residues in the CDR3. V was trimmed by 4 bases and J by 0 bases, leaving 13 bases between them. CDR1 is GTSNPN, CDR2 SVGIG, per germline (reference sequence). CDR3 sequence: CAWTAEPGSYNSPLHF. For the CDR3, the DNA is TGTGCCTGGACGGCGGAACCGGGCTCCTATAATTCACCCCTCCACTTT.

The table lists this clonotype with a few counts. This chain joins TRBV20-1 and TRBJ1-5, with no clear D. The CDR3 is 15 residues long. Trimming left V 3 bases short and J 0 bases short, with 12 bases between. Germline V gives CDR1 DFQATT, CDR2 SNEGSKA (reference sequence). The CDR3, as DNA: TGCAGTGCTAGCCTAAGTTTCCTTAGCAATCAGCCCCAGCATTTT. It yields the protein CSASLSFLSNQPQHF.

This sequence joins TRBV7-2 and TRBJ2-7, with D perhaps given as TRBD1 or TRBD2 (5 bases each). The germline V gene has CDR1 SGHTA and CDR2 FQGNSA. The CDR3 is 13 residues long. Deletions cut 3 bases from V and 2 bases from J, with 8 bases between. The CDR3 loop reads CASSLGRTYEQYF. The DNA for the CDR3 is TGTGCCAGCAGCTTGGGACGGACCTACGAGCAGTACTTC. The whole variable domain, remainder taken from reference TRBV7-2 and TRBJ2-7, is GAGVSQSPSNKVTEKGKDVELRCDPISGHTALYWYRQSLGQGLEFLIYFQGNSAPDKSGLPSDRFSAERTGGSVSTLTIQRTQQEDSAVYLCASSLGRTYEQYFGPGTRLTVT.

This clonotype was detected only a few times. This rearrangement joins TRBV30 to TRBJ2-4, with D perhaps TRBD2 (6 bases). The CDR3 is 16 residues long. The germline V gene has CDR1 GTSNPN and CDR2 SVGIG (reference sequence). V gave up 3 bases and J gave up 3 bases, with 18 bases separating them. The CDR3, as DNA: TGTGCCTGGAGCGGGGGAACGTGGAAAGGCAAAAACATTCAGTACTTC. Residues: CAWSGGTWKGKNIQYF.

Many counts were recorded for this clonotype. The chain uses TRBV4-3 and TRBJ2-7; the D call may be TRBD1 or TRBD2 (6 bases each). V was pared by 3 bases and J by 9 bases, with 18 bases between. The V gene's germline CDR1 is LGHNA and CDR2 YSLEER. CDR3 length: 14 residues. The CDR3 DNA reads TGCGCCAGCAGCCATCTCGAGGGGGGAAGTTGGCAGTACTTC. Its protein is CASSHLEGGSWQYF.

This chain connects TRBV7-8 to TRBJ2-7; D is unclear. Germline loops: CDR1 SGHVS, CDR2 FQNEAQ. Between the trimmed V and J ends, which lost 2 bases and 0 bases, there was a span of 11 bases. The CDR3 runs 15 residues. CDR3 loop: CASSLLAASSYEQYF. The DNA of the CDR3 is TGTGCCAGCAGCTTACTGGCCGCCAGCTCCTACGAGCAGTACTTC.

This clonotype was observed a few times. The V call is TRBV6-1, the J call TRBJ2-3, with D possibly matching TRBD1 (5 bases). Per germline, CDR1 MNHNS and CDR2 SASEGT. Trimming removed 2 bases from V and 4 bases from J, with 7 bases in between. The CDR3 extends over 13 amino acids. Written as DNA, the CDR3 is TGTGCCAGCAGTGAACAGGGCGCAGATACGCAGTATTTT. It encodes CASSEQGADTQYF.

CDR3 amino acids: CASSQGGPSEQFF. DNA for the CDR3: TGTGCCAGCAGCCAAGGTGGCCCTAGTGAGCAGTTCTTC. The rearrangement uses TRBV4-2 and TRBJ2-1; D unclear. Trimming removed 1 base from V and 9 bases from J, with 10 bases in between. Germline V CDR1 and CDR2: LGHNA, YNFKEQ. The CDR3 has 13 amino acids.

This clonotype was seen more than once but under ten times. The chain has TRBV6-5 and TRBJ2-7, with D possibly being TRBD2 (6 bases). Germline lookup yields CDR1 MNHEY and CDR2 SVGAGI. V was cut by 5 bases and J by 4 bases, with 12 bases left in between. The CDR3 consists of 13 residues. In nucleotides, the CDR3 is TGTGCCAGCAGTCGGGGGAGATGGTACGAGCAGTACTTC. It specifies CASSRGRWYEQYF.

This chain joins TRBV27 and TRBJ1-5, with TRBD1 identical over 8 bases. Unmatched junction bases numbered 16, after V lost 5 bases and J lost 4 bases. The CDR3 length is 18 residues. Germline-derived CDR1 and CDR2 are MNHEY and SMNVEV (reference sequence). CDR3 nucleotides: TGTGCCAGCAGTCCACGTCCCCCCTGGACAGGGTCGAATCAGCCCCAGCATTTT. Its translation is CASSPRPPWTGSNQPQHF.

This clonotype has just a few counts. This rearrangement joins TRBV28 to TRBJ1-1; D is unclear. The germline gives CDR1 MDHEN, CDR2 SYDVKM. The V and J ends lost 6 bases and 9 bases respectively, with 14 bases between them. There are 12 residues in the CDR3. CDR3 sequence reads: CASSFPGAKAFF. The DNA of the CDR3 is TGTGCCAGCAGCTTTCCGGGAGCCAAAGCTTTCTTT.

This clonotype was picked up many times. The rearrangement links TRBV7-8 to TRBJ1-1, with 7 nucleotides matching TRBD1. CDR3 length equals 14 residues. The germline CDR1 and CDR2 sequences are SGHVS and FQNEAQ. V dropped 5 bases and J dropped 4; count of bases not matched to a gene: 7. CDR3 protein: CASSERTGRTEAFF. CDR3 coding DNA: TGTGCCAGCAGCGAACGGACAGGCCGCACTGAAGCTTTCTTT.

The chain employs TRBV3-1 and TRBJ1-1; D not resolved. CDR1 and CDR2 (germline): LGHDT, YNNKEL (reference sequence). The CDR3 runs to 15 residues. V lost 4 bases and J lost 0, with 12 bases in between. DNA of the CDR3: TGTGCCAGCAGCCTCCGCCCTCTTATGAACACTGAAGCTTTCTTT. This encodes CASSLRPLMNTEAFF.

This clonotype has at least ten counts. CDR3 sequence: CASSLGAGVGDEQFF. In DNA, the CDR3 is TGTGCCAGCAGCTTAGGAGCGGGAGTAGGCGATGAGCAGTTCTTC. J is TRBJ2-1 and V is TRBV7-9, with 8 bases matching TRBD2. V trimming: 1 base; J trimming: 8 bases; junction bases outside the gene matches: 7. CDR1 SEHNR and CDR2 FQNEAQ come from the germline V gene (reference sequence). This CDR3 contains 15 residues.

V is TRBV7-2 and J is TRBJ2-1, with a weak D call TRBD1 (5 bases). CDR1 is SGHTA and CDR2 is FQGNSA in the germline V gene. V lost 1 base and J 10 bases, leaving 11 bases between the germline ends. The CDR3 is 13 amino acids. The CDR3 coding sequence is TGTGCCAGCAGCTTAGATCAGGGTCGGGAGCAGTTCTTC. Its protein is CASSLDQGREQFF.

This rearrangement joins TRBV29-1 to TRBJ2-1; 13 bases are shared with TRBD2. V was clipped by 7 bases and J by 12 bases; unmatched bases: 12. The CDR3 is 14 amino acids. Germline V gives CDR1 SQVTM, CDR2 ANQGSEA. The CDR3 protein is CSARKGLAGERQFF. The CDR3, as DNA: TGCAGCGCTAGAAAAGGACTAGCGGGAGAACGGCAGTTCTTC.

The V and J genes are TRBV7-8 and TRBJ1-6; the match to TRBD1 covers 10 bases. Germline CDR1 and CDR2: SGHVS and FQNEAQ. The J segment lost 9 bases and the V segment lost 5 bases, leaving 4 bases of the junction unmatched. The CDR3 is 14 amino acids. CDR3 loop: CASSVDRGPSPLHF. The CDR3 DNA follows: TGTGCCAGCAGCGTTGACAGGGGGCCTTCACCCCTCCACTTT.

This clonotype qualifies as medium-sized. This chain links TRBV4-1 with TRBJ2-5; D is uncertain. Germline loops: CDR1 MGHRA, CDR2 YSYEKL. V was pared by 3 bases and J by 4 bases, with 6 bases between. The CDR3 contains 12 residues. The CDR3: CASSHSPETQYF. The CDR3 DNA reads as TGCGCCAGCAGCCACTCTCCAGAGACCCAGTACTTC.

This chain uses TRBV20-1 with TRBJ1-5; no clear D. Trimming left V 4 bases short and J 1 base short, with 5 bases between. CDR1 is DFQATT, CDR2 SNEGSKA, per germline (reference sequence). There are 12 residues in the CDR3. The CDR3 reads CSAKRSNQPQHF. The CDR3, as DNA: TGCAGTGCTAAAAGGAGCAATCAGCCCCAGCATTTT.

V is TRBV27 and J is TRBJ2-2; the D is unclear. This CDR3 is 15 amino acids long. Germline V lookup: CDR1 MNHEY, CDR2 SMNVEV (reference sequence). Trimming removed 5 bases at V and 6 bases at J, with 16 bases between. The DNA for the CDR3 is TGTGCCAGCAGTCGAAACCGGGCCGCAGCCGGGGAGCTGTTTTTT. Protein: CASSRNRAAAGELFF.